These 21 T cell receptor beta chains were all obtained from the same sample, sequenced in a study of molecular identifiers for immune sequencing clone quantification (dated by TCRdb to between 2017 and 2018). The method behind the library was PCR. The listed sequencing device is NextSeq 500. Using fastp at Q25 and MiXCR, TCRdb reprocessed the public reads and kept productive beta chains. Rows are unified per CDR3 protein, each entry keeping the most common DNA and genes. In all, the sample holds some 590,000 distinct CDR3 sequences, and about 25% of those were seen once. Together, the top ten hold roughly 0.83% of the sample. Input material: naive CD8+ T cells from blood, with Jurkat cell RNA spiked in. Read against the paper, the sample's cell subset or site label means: FACS-sorted CD8+CD4-CCR7+CD45RA+ naive T cells. The receptors come from a human donor in good health. Some libraries in this study had Jurkat cell RNA spiked in.

A few counts support this clonotype. The J gene is TRBJ1-3, the V gene TRBV5-5, with D possibly matching TRBD1 (5 bases). The CDR3 has 18 amino acids. Deletions cut 4 bases from V and 0 bases from J, with 20 bases between. Germline CDR1 reads SGHKS; CDR2 reads YYEKEE (reference sequence). In DNA form, the CDR3 reads TGTGCCAGCAGCCTATACCCTCGCGGGGGGAACTCTGGAAACACCATATATTTT. Translation gives CASSLYPRGGNSGNTIYF.

This chain joins TRBV3-1 and TRBJ2-7; D remains ambiguous. CDR3 length: 14 residues. Germline CDR1 and CDR2: LGHDT and YNNKEL (reference sequence). Trimming cost V 2 bases and J 9 bases, with 17 bases left between them. DNA of the CDR3: TGTGCCAGCAGCCAATTAGGCCCCTCAGACGTGCAGTACTTC. This gives the protein CASSQLGPSDVQYF.

Notes on this clonotype: The junction does not match germline at one end; this may be a read error. The rearrangement joins TRBV27 to TRBJ2-4, with TRBD2 matching over 12 bases. The CDR3 is 20 residues long. Germline CDR1 MNHEY, CDR2 SMNVEV (reference sequence). The chain's CDR3 is CASRLTGTSGLWIAKNIQNF. In DNA, the CDR3 is TGTGCCAGCAGACTTACCGGGACTAGCGGGTTGTGGATAGCCAAAAACATTCAGAACTTC.

Concerning this clonotype: A much larger clone differs by one base, so this may be a read error. This sequence joins TRBV20-1 and TRBJ1-5; D gene uncertain. CDR1 and CDR2 (germline): DFQATT, SNEGSKA (reference sequence). The V gene lost 4 bases and the J gene lost 4 bases, with 20 bases spanning the gap. This CDR3 contains 16 residues. Here the CDR3 reads CSAKNHGQNINQPQHF. CDR3 nucleotide sequence: TGCAGTGCTAAAAATCATGGGCAGAACATTAATCAGCCCCAGCATTTT.

This clonotype was found many times. The V and J genes are TRBV27 and TRBJ2-1; TRBD1 might be the D (5 bases). Trimming stripped 8 bases from V and 5 bases from J, with 13 bases between. Germline V gene lookup returns CDR1 MNHEY and CDR2 SMNVEV (reference sequence). The CDR3 consists of 13 residues. CDR3 residues: CASSDRGHNEQFF. As DNA, the CDR3 is TGTGCCAGCTCAGATAGGGGCCACAATGAGCAGTTCTTC.

The genes are TRBV7-6 and TRBJ2-1; 8 nucleotides align to TRBD2. V gave up 2 bases and J gave up 7 bases; unmatched junction bases: 7. Per the germline V gene, CDR1 is SGHVS and CDR2 is FNYEAQ. The CDR3 has 15 amino acids. CDR3 DNA sequence: TGTGCCAGCAGCTTACTGGATGAGCGGGGGAATGAGCAGTTCTTC. Translating it yields CASSLLDERGNEQFF.

This clonotype was seen a few times. The V call is TRBV7-3, the J call TRBJ1-5; D remains unclear. The V end lost 2 bases, the J end lost 5 bases, and 7 bases lay between the germline ends. Per germline, CDR1 SGHTA and CDR2 FQGTGA. There are 13 residues in the CDR3. CDR3 DNA sequence: TGTGCCAGCAGCTTATCCATGGATCAGCCCCAGCATTTT. As protein: CASSLSMDQPQHF.

The chain is built from TRBV9 and TRBJ2-1; 10 nucleotides align to TRBD1. This CDR3 spans 21 amino acids. Trimming removed 3 bases from V and 0 bases from J; junction bases left unmatched: 18. Germline CDR1 and CDR2: SGDLS and YYNGEE. The CDR3 sequence: CASSGAGDRGVLFGSYNEQFF. The CDR3 DNA reads TGTGCCAGCAGCGGAGCTGGGGACAGGGGTGTTCTCTTCGGCTCCTACAATGAGCAGTTCTTC.

A note on this clonotype: One end of the junction varies from germline; a read error may be responsible. V is TRBV7-8 and J is TRBJ2-3, with a possible D match to TRBD2 (6 bases). The CDR3 sequence is 15 residues long. Germline lookup yields CDR1 SGHVS and CDR2 FQNEAQ. The CDR3 protein is CASRLGPGDTDTQYF. In DNA form, the CDR3 reads TGTGCCAGCCGCTTAGGCCCGGGAGACACCGATACGCAGTATTTT. The variable domain in full, completed from reference TRBV7-8 and TRBJ2-3, reads GAGVSQSPRYKVAKRGQDVALRCDPISGHVSLFWYQQALGQGPEFLTYFQNEAQLDKSGLPSDRFFAERPEGSVSTLKIQRTQQEDSAVYLCASRLGPGDTDTQYFGPGTRLTVL.

The rearrangement joins TRBV19 to TRBJ1-2; 10 bases are shared with TRBD1. CDR3 length equals 14 residues. The V and J ends lost 1 base and 8 bases, in that order; junction bases with no gene match: 4. Looked up from germline, CDR1 is LNHDA and CDR2 is SQIVND (reference sequence). The CDR3 here is CASSIGGQGFGYTF. CDR3 coding DNA: TGTGCCAGTAGTATAGGGGGACAGGGGTTCGGCTACACCTTC.

The chain carries TRBV20-1 and TRBJ1-1; D unclear. The CDR3 length is 13 residues. The V end was cut by 0 bases, the J end by 5 bases, with 10 bases between. In germline, CDR1 is DFQATT, CDR2 SNEGSKA (reference sequence). CDR3 sequence (DNA): TGCAGTGCTAGAGAGGAGGTGTGGACTGAAGCTTTCTTT. Amino acids: CSAREEVWTEAFF.

This clonotype occurred many times. The chain links TRBV12-3 or TRBV12-4 to TRBJ1-1; D is perhaps TRBD1 (5 bases). The CDR3 consists of 16 residues. Deletions cut 6 bases from V and 5 bases from J, with 22 bases between. Here the CDR3 reads CASSPREGSRGTEAFF. Written as DNA, the CDR3 is TGTGCCAGCAGCCCCCGGGAGGGGAGCCGCGGGACTGAAGCTTTCTTT.

This clonotype was seen a single time. The V gene is TRBV30, the J gene TRBJ2-7, with D maybe TRBD1 (6 bases). Germline loops: CDR1 GTSNPN, CDR2 SVGIG (reference sequence). Deletions cut 7 bases from V and 4 bases from J, with 17 bases between. The CDR3 runs 13 residues. CDR3 bases: TGTGCCTTAGTCCAGGGGACGCCTTACGAGCAGTACTTC. It specifies CALVQGTPYEQYF.

This clonotype has a count of ten or more. The chain combines TRBV7-9 with TRBJ2-7; possible D gene TRBD1, 6 bases. There are 14 residues in the CDR3. Germline-derived CDR1 and CDR2 are SEHNR and FQNEAQ (reference sequence). Trimming stripped 5 bases from V and 3 bases from J, with 14 bases between. The CDR3 DNA is TGTGCCAGCAGCATGGGACACGCCAACTACGAGCAGTACTTC. Its protein is CASSMGHANYEQYF.

The chain employs TRBV13 and TRBJ2-1, with 9 bases identical to TRBD1. The V gene's germline CDR1 is PRHDT and CDR2 FYEKMQ (reference sequence). The CDR3 contains 13 residues. J was trimmed by 7 bases and V by 4 bases; bases with no gene match: 2. As DNA, the CDR3 is TGTGCCAGCAGCTCACAGGGGGCTAATGAGCAGTTCTTC. It translates to CASSSQGANEQFF.

As concerns this clonotype: A much more abundant neighbour one base away suggests this may be a read error. V gene TRBV7-6 combines with J gene TRBJ2-7; 7 nucleotides agree with TRBD1. V was pared by 11 bases and J by 1 base, with 11 bases of the junction left unmatched. This CDR3 is built from 14 residues. Germline assignment: CDR1 SGHVS and CDR2 FNYEAQ. As DNA, the CDR3 is TGTGCCGGCGCCCGGGACAGCATTTCCTACGAGCAGTACTTC. This gives the protein CAGARDSISYEQYF.

This CDR3 reads CASSNPGRAGGPGQFF. The CDR3 DNA reads as TGTGCCAGCAGCAATCCCGGTAGAGCGGGAGGGCCGGGGCAGTTCTTC. The chain couples TRBV7-9 to TRBJ2-1, with 10 bases lining up with TRBD2. Germline values: CDR1 SEHNR, CDR2 FQNEAQ (reference sequence). There are 16 residues in the CDR3. After removal of 5 bases from V and 12 bases from J, the junction contained 16 bases not matched to a gene.

The chain combines TRBV30 with TRBJ2-7, with a possible D match to TRBD1 (6 bases). Trimming stripped 5 bases from V and 1 base from J, with 12 bases between. Germline V gene sequence: CDR1 GTSNPN, CDR2 SVGIG (reference sequence). The CDR3 length is 13 residues. Written as DNA, the CDR3 is TGTGCCTGGGCAAGGGACACTTCCTACGAGCAGTACTTC. As protein: CAWARDTSYEQYF.

V gene TRBV6-2 or TRBV6-3 combines with J gene TRBJ1-5, with 7 bases identical to TRBD1. The germline V gene has CDR1 MNHEY and CDR2 SVGEGT. This CDR3 has 14 residues. J lost 1 base, V lost 6 bases, and 3 bases had no gene match. The CDR3 region has the DNA TGTGCCAGCAGGCACAGGGGAAGCAATCAGCCCCAGCATTTT. Amino acid sequence: CASRHRGSNQPQHF.

This clonotype was counted ten times or more. This chain joins TRBV29-1 and TRBJ2-2; a weak D match, TRBD1 (5 bases). Per germline, CDR1 SQVTM and CDR2 ANQGSEA. This CDR3 is built from 13 residues. The V end was cut by 4 bases, the J end by 1 base, with 7 bases between. CDR3 sequence: CSVAGLNTGELFF. CDR3 nucleotide sequence: TGCAGCGTTGCAGGGTTGAACACCGGGGAGCTGTTTTTT.

This clonotype was counted ten times or more. The V call is TRBV4-1, the J call TRBJ2-7; maybe TRBD2 (6 bases). Deletions cut 1 base from V and 4 bases from J, with 14 bases between. This CDR3 is built from 15 residues. CDR1 MGHRA and CDR2 YSYEKL come from the germline V gene. The CDR3 nucleotides read TGCGCCAGCAGCCAAGCGTCTACTGGGGGGTACGAGCAGTACTTC. Amino acid sequence: CASSQASTGGYEQYF.